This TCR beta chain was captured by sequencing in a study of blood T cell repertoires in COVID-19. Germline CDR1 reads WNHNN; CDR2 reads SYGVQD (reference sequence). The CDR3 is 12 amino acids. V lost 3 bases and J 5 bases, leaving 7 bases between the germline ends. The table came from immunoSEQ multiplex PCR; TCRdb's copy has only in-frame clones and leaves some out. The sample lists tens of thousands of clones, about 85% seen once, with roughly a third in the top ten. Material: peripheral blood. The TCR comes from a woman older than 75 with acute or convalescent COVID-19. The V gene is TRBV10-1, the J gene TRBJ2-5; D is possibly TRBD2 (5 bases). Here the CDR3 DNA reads TGCGCCAGCAGTGATCGGGGTGAGACCCAGTACTTC. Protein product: CASSDRGETQYF.